These 2 T cell receptor beta chains originate from one sample sequenced in a study of T-cell reconstitution after alpha-beta-depleted transplantation in children. Construction of the TCRbeta library involved unique molecular identifiers. TCRdb reprocessed the PCR reads with MiXCR, giving one entry per CDR3 protein. The table includes about 400,000 distinct CDR3 sequences, about a fifth detected once. The sequencing here drew on PBMCs from the stem cell graft donor, taken from the stem cell graft. The receptors here all came from a human donor who donated a stem cell graft to a child with acute myeloid leukemia.

This clonotype occurred a few times. The V gene is TRBV5-1, the J gene TRBJ2-7; 12 bases are shared with TRBD2. Germline-derived CDR1 and CDR2 are SGHRS and YFSETQ. The CDR3 contains 17 residues. The J segment lost 7 bases and the V segment lost 0 bases, leaving 11 bases of the junction unmatched. CDR3 DNA: TGCGCCAGCAGCTTGGCAGGCCAACTAGCGGGAGGCTGGGAGCAGTACTTC. It codes for CASSLAGQLAGGWEQYF.

Many counts were recorded for this clonotype. This sequence joins TRBV7-6 and TRBJ2-1, with 15 nucleotides matching TRBD2. CDR1 and CDR2 (germline): SGHVS, FNYEAQ. Trimming cost V 4 bases and J 8 bases; bases outside gene matches: 12. This CDR3 is 18 amino acids long. The CDR3 nucleotides read TGTGCCAGCAGCTCCCTTGCGGGGACTAGCGGGAGGATCGATGAGCAGTTCTTC. This codes for CASSSLAGTSGRIDEQFF.